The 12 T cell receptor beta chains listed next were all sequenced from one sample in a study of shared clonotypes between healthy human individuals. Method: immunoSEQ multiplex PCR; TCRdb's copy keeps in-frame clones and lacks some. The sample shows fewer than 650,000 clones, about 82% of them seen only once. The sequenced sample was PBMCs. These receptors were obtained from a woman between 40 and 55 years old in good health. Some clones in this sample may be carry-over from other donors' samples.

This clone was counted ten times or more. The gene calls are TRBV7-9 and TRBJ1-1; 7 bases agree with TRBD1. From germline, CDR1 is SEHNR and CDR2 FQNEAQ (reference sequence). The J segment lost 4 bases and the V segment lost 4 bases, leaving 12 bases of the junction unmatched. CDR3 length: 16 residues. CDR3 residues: CASSSFRTGGSTEAFF. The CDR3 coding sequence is TGTGCCAGCAGCTCATTCCGGACAGGAGGGAGCACTGAAGCTTTCTTT.

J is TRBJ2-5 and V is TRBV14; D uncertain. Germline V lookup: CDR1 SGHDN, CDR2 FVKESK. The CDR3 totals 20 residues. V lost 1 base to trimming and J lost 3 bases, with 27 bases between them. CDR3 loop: CASSQGYRTVAGPGKETQYF. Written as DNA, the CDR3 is TGTGCCAGCAGCCAAGGATACCGAACCGTCGCCGGGCCCGGAAAAGAGACCCAGTACTTC.

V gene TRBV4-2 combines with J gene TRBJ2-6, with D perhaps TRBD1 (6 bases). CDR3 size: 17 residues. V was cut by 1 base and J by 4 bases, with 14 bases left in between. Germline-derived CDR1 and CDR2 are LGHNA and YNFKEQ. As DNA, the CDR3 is TGTGCCAGCAGCCAAGGGTACCAGGGGATGGGGGCCAACGTCCTGACTTTC. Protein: CASSQGYQGMGANVLTF.

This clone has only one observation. The CDR3 DNA sequence: TGTGCCAGCAGTTTGCGTGACGGATACTATGGCTACACCTTC. It yields the protein CASSLRDGYYGYTF. V usage is TRBV28 and J usage is TRBJ1-2; D is unclear. The CDR3 has 14 residues. Trimming took 3 bases from V and 3 from J, leaving 11 bases between them. Per the germline V gene, CDR1 is MDHEN and CDR2 is SYDVKM.

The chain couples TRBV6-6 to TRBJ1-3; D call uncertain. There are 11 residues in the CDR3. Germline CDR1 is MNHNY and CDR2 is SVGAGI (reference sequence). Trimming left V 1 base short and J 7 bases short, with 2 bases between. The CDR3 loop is CASSYLNTIYF. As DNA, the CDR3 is TGTGCCAGCAGTTACTTGAACACCATATATTTT.

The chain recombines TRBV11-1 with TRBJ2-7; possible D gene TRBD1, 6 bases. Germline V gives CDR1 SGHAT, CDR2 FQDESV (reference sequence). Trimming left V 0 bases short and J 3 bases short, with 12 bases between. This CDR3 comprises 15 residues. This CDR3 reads CASSLAPRDNYEQYF. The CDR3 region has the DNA TGTGCCAGCAGCTTAGCCCCACGGGACAACTACGAGCAGTACTTC. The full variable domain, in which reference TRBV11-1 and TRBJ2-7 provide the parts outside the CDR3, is EAEVAQSPRYKITEKSQAVAFWCDPISGHATLYWYRQILGQGPELLVQFQDESVVDDSQLPKDRFSAERLKGVDSTLKIQPAELGDSAMYLCASSLAPRDNYEQYFGPGTRLTVT.

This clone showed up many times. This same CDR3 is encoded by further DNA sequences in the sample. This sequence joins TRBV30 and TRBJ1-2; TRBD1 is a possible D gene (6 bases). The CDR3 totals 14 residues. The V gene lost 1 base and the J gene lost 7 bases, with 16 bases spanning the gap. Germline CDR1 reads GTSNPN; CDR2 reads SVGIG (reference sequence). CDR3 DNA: TGTGCCTGGAGTGCCCCGGGGGCGCAGGTTGGCTACACCTTC. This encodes CAWSAPGAQVGYTF. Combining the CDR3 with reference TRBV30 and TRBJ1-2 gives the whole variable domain SQTIHQWPATLVQPVGSPLSLECTVEGTSNPNLYWYRQAAGRGLQLLFYSVGIGQISSEVPQNLSASRPQDRQFILSSKKLLLSDSGFYLCAWSAPGAQVGYTFGSGTRLTVV.

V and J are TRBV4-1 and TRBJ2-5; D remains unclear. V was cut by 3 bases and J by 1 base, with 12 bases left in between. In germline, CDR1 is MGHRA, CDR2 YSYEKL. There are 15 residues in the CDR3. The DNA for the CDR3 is TGCGCCAGCAGCCAGACCCGAGGAACCCAAGAGACCCAGTACTTC. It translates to CASSQTRGTQETQYF.

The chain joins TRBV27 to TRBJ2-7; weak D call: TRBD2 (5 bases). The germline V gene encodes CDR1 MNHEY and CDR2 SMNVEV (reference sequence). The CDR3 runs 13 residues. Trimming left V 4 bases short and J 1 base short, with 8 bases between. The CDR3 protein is CASSSDLSYEQYF. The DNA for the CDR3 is TGTGCCAGCAGTTCGGACTTATCCTACGAGCAGTACTTC.

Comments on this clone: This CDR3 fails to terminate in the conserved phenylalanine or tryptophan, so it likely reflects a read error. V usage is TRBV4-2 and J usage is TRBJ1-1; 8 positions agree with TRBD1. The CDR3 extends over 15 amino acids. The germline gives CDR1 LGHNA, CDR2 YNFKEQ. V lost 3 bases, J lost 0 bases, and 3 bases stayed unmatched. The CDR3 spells CASSHGTGMNTEAFS. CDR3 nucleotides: TGTGCCAGCAGCCATGGGACAGGCATGAACACTGAAGCTTTCTCT.

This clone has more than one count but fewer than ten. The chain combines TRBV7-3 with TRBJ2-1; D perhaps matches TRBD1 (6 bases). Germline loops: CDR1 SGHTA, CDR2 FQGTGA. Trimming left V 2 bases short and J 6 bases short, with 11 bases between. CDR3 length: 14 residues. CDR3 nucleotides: TGTGCCAGCAGCTTATTTGGGGGCCGCAATGAGCAGTTCTTC. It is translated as CASSLFGGRNEQFF.

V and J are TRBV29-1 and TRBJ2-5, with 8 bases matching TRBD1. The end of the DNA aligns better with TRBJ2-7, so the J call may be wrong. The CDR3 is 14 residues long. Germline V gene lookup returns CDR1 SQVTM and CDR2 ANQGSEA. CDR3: CSVESGQGAGEQYF. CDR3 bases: TGCAGCGTTGAATCGGGCCAGGGGGCGGGCGAGCAGTACTTC.